The present T cell receptor (beta chain) was sequenced within a study of T cell repertoires in cytomegalovirus infection. Looking at the study overall: Shared public TCR beta signatures pointed to both CMV infection and a matching HLA type. The study's findings and limits: CMV-specific HLA-C-restricted TCR beta clonotypes dominated the ex vivo response.

Concerning this clonotype itself: The antigen is unknown.

Each CDR3 protein gets one entry after TCRdb re-called the reads with MiXCR. The table includes just under 550,000 distinct CDR3 sequences, more than 20% detected once. The length of the CDR3 is 19 residues. Germline CDR1 reads SGHVS; CDR2 reads FQNEAQ. Unmatched junction bases numbered 20, after V lost 4 bases and J lost 4 bases. The sample consisted of PBMCs. The chain carries TRBV7-8 and TRBJ2-5, with 8 bases aligning to TRBD2. This sequence was found in a human donor in good health (CMV status not recorded). Some clones in this sample may be carry-over from other donors' samples. Here the CDR3 reads CASSSRTSFSSRGGETQYF. CDR3 nucleotide sequence: TGTGCCAGCAGCTCGCGGACTAGCTTTTCTAGTAGAGGGGGAGAGACCCAGTACTTC.